This TCR beta chain appears in the sequencing data of a study of tumor-infiltrating lymphocytes in localized non-small cell lung cancer. Background on the study: Each patient gave resected tumor and non-adjacent uninvolved lung tissue.

Concerning this clone: What it binds is unknown.

Study conclusions and caveats: IM1 and IM2 tumors showed no difference in T-cell fraction. Higher tumor T cell infiltration than in uninvolved lung was supported by TCRbeta sequencing. Each assay used a separate piece of the same tissue.

The data were produced by immunoSEQ multiplex PCR, yet TCRdb's version contains in-frame clones alone and is incomplete. The repertoire has approximately 9,000 clones, 78% of them found once; the top ten carry 9.8%. CDR3 size: 16 residues. CDR1 and CDR2 (germline): LNHDA, SQIVND (reference sequence). V was clipped by 7 bases and J by 4 bases; unmatched bases: 10. This chain joins TRBV19 and TRBJ1-1, with 12 bases fitting TRBD1. This clonotype was sampled from a human donor with non-small cell lung cancer. Sample: lung tumor tissue. In DNA, the CDR3 is TGTGCCAGTACCCCCCCAGGGACAGGGGGCCGCACTGAAGCTTTCTTT. Translating gives CASTPPGTGGRTEAFF.